These 5 T cell receptor beta chains were sequenced from one sample in a study of cytomegalovirus exposure and HLA in healthy donors. The PCR was carried out with 60 Vbeta primers and 13 Jbeta primers. Profiling relied on immunoSEQ multiplex PCR, and the TCRdb table lists in-frame clones only, not all of them. The profile shows approximately 130,000 clones, 87% of them singletons. Sequencing was performed on PBMCs. The receptors stem from a woman aged 25 to 45 in good health and CMV-seronegative.

V usage is TRBV2 and J usage is TRBJ2-2, with 11 bases aligning to TRBD1. This CDR3 contains 14 residues. Trimming cost V 6 bases and J 7 bases; bases outside gene matches: 4. Per the germline V gene, CDR1 is SNHLY and CDR2 is FYNNEI. CDR3 DNA sequence: TGTGCCAGCAGGGGGACAGGGGGGATCGGGGAGCTGTTTTTT. Protein: CASRGTGGIGELFF.

The chain joins TRBV20-1 to TRBJ2-5, with D possibly matching TRBD2 (5 bases). Germline assignment: CDR1 DFQATT and CDR2 SNEGSKA (reference sequence). The CDR3 is 10 amino acids. CDR3 DNA sequence: TGCAGCGCAGCGGAAGAGACCCAGTACTTC. Its protein is CSAAEETQYF.

The chain combines TRBV28 with TRBJ2-6, with D tentatively TRBD1 (6 bases). V gave up 6 bases and J gave up 3 bases, with 12 bases separating them. Germline lookup yields CDR1 MDHEN and CDR2 SYDVKM. CDR3 length: 15 residues. The CDR3 here is CASSLSGVGANVLTF. The CDR3 DNA is TGTGCCAGCAGCCTGTCAGGGGTTGGGGCCAACGTCCTGACTTTC. The full variable domain, its missing parts supplied by reference TRBV28 and TRBJ2-6, is DVKVTQSSRYLVKRTGEKVFLECVQDMDHENMFWYRQDPGLGLRLIYFSYDVKMKEKGDIPEGYSVSREKKERFSLILESASTNQTSMYLCASSLSGVGANVLTFGAGSRLTVL.

The chain is built from TRBV11-2 and TRBJ2-5; 7 bases map to TRBD1. CDR1 and CDR2 (germline): SGHAT, FQNNGV. V shed 1 base and J 2 bases; nucleotides not matched to a gene: 7. This CDR3 has 16 amino acids. The CDR3 here is CASSLVQAGGQETQYF. CDR3 sequence (DNA): TGTGCCAGCAGCTTAGTCCAGGCAGGGGGACAAGAGACCCAGTACTTC.

The chain couples TRBV10-3 to TRBJ2-1, with unresolved D. The germline V and J ends were trimmed by 4 bases and 4 bases, with 17 bases remaining between them. The CDR3 extends over 16 amino acids. CDR1 and CDR2 (germline): ENHRY, SYGVKD. CDR3 region: CAISATTNNQYNEQFF. The DNA for the CDR3 is TGTGCCATCAGTGCAACTACTAATAACCAATACAATGAGCAGTTCTTC.